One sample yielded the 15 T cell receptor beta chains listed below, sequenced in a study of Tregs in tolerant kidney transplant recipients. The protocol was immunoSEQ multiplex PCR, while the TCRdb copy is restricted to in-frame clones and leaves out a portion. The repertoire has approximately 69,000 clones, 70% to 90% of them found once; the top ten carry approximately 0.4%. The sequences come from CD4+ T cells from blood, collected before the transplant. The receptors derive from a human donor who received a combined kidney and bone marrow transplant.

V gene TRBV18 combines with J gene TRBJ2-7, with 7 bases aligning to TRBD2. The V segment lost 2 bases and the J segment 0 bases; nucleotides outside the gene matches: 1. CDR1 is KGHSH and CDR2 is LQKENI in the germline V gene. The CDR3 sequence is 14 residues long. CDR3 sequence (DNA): TGTGCCAGCTCACCAGGGACTAACTCCTACGAGCAGTACTTC. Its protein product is CASSPGTNSYEQYF.

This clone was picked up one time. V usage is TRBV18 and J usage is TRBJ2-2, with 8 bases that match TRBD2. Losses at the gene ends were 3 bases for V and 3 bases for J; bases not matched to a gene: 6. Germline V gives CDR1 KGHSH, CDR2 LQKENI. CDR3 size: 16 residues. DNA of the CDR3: TGTGCCAGCTCACCCGGTACTAGCGGAGACACCGGGGAGCTGTTTTTT. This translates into CASSPGTSGDTGELFF.

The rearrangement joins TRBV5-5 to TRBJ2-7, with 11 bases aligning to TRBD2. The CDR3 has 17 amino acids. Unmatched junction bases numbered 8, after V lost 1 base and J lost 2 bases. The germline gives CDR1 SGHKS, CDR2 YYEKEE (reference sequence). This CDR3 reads CASSLKSGTSGPYEQYF. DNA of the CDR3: TGTGCCAGCAGCTTGAAATCCGGGACTAGCGGACCCTACGAGCAGTACTTC.

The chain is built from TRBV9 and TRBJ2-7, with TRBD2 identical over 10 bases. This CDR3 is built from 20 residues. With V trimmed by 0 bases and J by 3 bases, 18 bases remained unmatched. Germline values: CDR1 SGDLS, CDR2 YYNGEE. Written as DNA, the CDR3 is TGTGCCAGCAGCGTAGGACCTAGCGGGAGCAGTGGTAGGCATAGCTACGAGCAGTACTTC. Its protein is CASSVGPSGSSGRHSYEQYF.

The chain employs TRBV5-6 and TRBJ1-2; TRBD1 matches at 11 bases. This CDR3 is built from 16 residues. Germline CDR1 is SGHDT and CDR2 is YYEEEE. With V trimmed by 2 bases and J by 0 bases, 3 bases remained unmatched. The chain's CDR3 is CASSFGTGGSNYGYTF. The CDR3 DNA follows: TGTGCCAGCAGCTTCGGGACAGGGGGGTCTAACTATGGCTACACCTTC. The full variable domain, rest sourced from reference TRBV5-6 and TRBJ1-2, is DAGVTQSPTHLIKTRGQQVTLRCSPKSGHDTVSWYQQALGQGPQFIFQYYEEEERQRGNFPDRFSGHQFPNYSSELNVNALLLGDSALYLCASSFGTGGSNYGYTFGSGTRLTVV.

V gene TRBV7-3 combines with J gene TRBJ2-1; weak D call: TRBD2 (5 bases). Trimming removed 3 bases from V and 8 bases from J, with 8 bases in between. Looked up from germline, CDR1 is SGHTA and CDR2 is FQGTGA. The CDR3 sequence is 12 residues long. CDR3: CASSFGLHEQFF. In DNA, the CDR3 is TGTGCCAGCAGCTTTGGACTGCATGAGCAGTTCTTC. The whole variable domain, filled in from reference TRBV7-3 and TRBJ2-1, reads GAGVSQTPSNKVTEKGKYVELRCDPISGHTALYWYRQSLGQGPEFLIYFQGTGAADDSGLPNDRFFAVRPEGSVSTLKIQRTERGDSAVYLCASSFGLHEQFFGPGTRLTVL.

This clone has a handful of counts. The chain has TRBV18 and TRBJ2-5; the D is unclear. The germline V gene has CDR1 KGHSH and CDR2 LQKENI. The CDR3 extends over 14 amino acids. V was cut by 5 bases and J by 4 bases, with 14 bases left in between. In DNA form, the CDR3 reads TGTGCCAGCTCAGCGTTGGCGCGAGGAGAGACCCAGTACTTC. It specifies CASSALARGETQYF. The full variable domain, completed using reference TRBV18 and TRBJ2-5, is NAGVMQNPRHLVRRRGQEARLRCSPMKGHSHVYWYRQLPEEGLKFMVYLQKENIIDESGMPKERFSAEFPKEGPSILRIQQVVRGDSAAYFCASSALARGETQYFGPGTRLLVL.

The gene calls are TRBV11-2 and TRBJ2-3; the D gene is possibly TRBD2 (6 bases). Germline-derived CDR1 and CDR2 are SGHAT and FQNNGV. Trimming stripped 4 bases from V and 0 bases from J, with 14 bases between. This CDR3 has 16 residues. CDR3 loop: CASSSSGLPSTDTQYF. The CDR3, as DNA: TGTGCCAGCAGCTCATCCGGACTACCTAGCACAGATACGCAGTATTTT.

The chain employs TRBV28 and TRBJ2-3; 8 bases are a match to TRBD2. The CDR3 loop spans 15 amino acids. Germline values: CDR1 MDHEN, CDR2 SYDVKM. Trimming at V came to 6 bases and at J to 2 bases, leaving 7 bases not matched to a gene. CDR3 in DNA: TGTGCCAGCAGCCTTAGCGGGACGCCCACAGATACGCAGTATTTT. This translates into CASSLSGTPTDTQYF.

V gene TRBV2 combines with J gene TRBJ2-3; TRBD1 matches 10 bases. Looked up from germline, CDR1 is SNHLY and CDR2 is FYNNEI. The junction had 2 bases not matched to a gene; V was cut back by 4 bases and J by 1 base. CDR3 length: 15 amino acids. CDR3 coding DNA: TGTGCCAGCAGTGTGGGGACAGGGGGCACAGATACGCAGTATTTT. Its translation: CASSVGTGGTDTQYF.

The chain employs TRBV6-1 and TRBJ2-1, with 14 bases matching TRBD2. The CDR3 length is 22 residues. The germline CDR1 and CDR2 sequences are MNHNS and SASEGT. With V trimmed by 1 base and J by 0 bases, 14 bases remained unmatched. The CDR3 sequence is CASSEGVRLVGTSGSSYNEQFF. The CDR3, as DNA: TGTGCCAGCAGTGAAGGGGTTCGATTAGTAGGGACTAGCGGGAGCTCCTACAATGAGCAGTTCTTC.

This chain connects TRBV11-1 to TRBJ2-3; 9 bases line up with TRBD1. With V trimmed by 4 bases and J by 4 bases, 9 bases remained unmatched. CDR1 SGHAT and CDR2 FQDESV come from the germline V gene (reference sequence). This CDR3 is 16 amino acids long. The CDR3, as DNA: TGTGCCAGCAGCTCCCTTCCGGGACAGGGCTCAGATACGCAGTATTTT. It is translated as CASSSLPGQGSDTQYF.

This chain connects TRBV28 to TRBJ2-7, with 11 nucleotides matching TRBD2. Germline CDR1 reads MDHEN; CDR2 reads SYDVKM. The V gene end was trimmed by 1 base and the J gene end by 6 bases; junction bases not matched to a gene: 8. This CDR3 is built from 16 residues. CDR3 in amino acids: CASSLSSLAGGLEQYF. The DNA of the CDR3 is TGTGCCAGCAGTTTATCATCCCTAGCGGGAGGACTCGAGCAGTACTTC.

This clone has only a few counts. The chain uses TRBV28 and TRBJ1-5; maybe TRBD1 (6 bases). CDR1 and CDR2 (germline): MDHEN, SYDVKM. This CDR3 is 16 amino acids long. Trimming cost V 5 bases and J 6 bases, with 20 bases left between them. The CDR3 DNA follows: TGTGCCAGCAGTCCCTCCCGTGCAGGGGCCCCTCAGCCCCAGCATTTT. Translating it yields CASSPSRAGAPQPQHF.

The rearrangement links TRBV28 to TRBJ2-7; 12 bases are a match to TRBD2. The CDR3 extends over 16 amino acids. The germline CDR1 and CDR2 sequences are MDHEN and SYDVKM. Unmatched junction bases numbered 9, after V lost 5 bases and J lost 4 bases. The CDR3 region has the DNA TGTGCCAGCAGTCCCCCCCTAGCGGGAGGGCCTTACGAGCAGTACTTC. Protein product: CASSPPLAGGPYEQYF.